This T cell receptor (beta chain) emerged from a study of OX40 agonist ivuxolimab in advanced cancers. Overall study: An agonistic anti-OX40 (CD134) antibody, ivuxolimab, was used to treat the patients.

Profiling relied on immunoSEQ multiplex PCR, and the TCRdb table lists in-frame clones only, not all of them. The table has 50,000 to 55,000 clones, approximately 92% seen once. This CDR3 is 15 amino acids long. Germline V gene lookup returns CDR1 MNHEY and CDR2 SMNVEV (reference sequence). V shed 7 bases and J shed 1 base, with 11 bases lying between them. The chain joins TRBV27 to TRBJ1-6, with D possibly being TRBD1 (5 bases). The sequence came from an adult with an advanced solid tumor such as melanoma, head and neck, liver or kidney cancer. Source: CD4+ or CD8+ T cells sorted from blood, taken in a trial of the OX40 agonist ivuxolimab. Here the CDR3 reads CASTQGASYNSPLHF. The CDR3 nucleotides read TGTGCCAGCACCCAGGGCGCGTCCTATAATTCACCCCTCCACTTT.